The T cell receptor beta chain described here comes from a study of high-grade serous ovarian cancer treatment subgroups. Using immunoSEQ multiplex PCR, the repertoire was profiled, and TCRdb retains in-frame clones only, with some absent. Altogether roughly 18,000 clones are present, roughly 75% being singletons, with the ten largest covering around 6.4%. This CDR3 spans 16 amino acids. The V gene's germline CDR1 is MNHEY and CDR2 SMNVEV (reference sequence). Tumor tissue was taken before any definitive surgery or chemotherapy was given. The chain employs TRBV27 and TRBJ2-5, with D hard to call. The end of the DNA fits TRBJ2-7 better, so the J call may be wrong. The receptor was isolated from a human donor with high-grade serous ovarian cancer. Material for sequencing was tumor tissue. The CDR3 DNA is TGTGCCAGCAGTTTATCGGCCCAGTACAACTTCTACGAGCAGTACTTC. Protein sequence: CASSLSAQYNFYEQYF.